This T cell receptor (beta chain) originates from a study of T cell repertoires in cytomegalovirus infection. Details on this clonotype: Its antigen remains unknown.

TCRdb recomputed calls from the reads with MiXCR, one row per CDR3 protein. The table shows around 710,000 distinct CDR3 sequences, with around 29% occurring only once. Germline-derived CDR1 and CDR2 are ENHRY and SYGVKD. The length of the CDR3 is 9 residues. The chain recombines TRBV10-3 with TRBJ1-5; D ambiguous. The TCR comes from a human donor in good health (CMV status not recorded). Some clones in this sample may be carry-over from other donors' samples. Material: cultured CD8+ T cells from PBMCs, obtained from culture after CMV antigen stimulation. The CDR3 DNA sequence: TGTGGGGTGGGGCAGCCCCAGCATTTT. It is translated as CGVGQPQHF.